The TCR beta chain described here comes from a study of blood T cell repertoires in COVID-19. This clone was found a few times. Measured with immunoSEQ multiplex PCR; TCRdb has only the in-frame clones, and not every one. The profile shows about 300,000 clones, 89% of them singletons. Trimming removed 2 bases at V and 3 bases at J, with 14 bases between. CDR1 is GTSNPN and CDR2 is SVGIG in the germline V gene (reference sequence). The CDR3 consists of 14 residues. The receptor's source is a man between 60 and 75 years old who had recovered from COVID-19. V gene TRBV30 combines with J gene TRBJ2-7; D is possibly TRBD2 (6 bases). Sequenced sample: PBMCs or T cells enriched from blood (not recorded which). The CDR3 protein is CAWSPVGGFYEQYF. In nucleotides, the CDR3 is TGTGCCTGGAGTCCTGTCGGGGGTTTCTACGAGCAGTACTTC.